This paragraph reports one TCR beta chain. In the original analysis: Cell counts per sample came from amplifying reference gene primers. Data came from immunoSEQ multiplex PCR; TCRdb stores just in-frame clones and leaves some out. V, J and clone size derive from that table, while D and trimming were established from the DNA sequence. This table has about 200,000 clones, roughly 80% appearing once. With 2 bases clipped from V and 4 bases from J, the junction kept 4 bases outside the gene matches. Germline V lookup: CDR1 SEHNR, CDR2 FQNEAQ (reference sequence). The CDR3 length is 15 residues. The source of the sample is a study of blood T cell repertoires in COVID-19. Two negative PCRs, clearance, or symptom resolution were required of recovered Cohort 3 donors.

The J gene is TRBJ1-2, the V gene TRBV7-9, with 10 bases that match TRBD1. Specimen: PBMCs or T cells enriched from blood (not recorded which). The clonotype was recovered from a man aged 35 to 55 who had recovered from COVID-19. Here the CDR3 DNA reads TGTGCCAGCAGCTTACTGACAGGGGGCGCCTATGGCTACACCTTC. Its protein product is CASSLLTGGAYGYTF.